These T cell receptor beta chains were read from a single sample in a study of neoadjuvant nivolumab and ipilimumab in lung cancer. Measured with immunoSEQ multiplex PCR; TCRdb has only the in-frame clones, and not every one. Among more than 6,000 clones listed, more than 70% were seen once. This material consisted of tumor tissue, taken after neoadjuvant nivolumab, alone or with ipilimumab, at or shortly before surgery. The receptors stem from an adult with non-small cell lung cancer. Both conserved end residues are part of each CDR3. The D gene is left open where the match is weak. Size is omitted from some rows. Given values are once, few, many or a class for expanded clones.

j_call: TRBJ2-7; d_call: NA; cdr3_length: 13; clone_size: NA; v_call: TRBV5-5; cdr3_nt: TGTGCCAGCAGCTCGGACGTCTCCTACGAGCAGTACTTC; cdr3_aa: CASSSDVSYEQYF
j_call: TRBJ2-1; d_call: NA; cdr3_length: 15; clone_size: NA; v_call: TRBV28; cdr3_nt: TGTGCCAGCAGTTTTCCCAGGAATACCAAGGATGAGCAGTTCTTC; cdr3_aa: CASSFPRNTKDEQFF
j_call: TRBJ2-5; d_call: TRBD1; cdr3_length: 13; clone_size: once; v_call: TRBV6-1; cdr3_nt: TGTGCCAGCACCCGGGACAGAAAAGAGACCCAGTACTTC; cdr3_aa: CASTRDRKETQYF
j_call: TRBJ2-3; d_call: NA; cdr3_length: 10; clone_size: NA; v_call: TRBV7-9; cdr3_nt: TGTGCCAGCACCAAAGATACGCAGTATTTT; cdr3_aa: CASTKDTQYF
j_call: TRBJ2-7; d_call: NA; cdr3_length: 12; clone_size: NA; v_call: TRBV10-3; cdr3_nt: TGTGCCAGCAAGACGGCAACCTACGAGCAGTACTTC; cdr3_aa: CASKTATYEQYF
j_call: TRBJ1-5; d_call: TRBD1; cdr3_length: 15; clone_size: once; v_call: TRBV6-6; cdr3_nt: TGTGCCAGCAGTCCGGGACAGCATAGCAATCAGCCCCAGCATTTT; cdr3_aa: CASSPGQHSNQPQHF
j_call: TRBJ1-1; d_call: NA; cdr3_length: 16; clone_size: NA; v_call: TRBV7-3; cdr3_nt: TGTGCCAGCAGCCCGAGAGGTTTGGGGCCGAACACTGAAGCTTTCTTT; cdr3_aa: CASSPRGLGPNTEAFF
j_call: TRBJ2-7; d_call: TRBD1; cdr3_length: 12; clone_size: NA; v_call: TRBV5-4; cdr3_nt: TGTGCCAGCAGCACGGGGACAGGCGAGCAGTACTTC; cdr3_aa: CASSTGTGEQYF
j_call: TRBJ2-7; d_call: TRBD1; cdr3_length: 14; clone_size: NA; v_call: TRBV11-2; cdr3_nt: TGTGCCAGCAGCCCCCTGACAGGGTTGCACGAGCAGTACTTC; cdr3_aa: CASSPLTGLHEQYF
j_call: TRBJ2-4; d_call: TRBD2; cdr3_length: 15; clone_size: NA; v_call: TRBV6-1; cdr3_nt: TGTGCCAGCAGTGAAGGGGGGGGAGCCAAAAACATTCAGTACTTC; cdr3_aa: CASSEGGGAKNIQYF
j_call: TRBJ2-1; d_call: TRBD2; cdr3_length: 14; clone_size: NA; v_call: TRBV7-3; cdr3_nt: TGTGCCAGCAGCTTCTCGGGAGGCCCGTCCGAGCAGTTCTTC; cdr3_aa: CASSFSGGPSEQFF
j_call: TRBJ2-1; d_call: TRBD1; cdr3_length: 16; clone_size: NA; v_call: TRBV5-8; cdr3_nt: TGTGCCAGCAGCCTCTACAGGGGGCTCTCCTACAATGAGCAGTTCTTC; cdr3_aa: CASSLYRGLSYNEQFF
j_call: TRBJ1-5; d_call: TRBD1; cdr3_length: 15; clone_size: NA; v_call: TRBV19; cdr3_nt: TGTGCCAGTAGTACGGCAGGGGGCAGCCGTCAGCCCCAGCATTTT; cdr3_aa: CASSTAGGSRQPQHF
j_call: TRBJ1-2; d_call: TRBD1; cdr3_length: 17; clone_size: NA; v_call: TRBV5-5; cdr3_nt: TGTGCCAGCAGCTTGAGAAGGACAGGGATATTAGGTGATGGCTACACCTTC; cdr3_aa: CASSLRRTGILGDGYTF
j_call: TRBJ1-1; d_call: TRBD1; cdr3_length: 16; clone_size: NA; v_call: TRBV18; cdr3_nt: TGTGCCAGCTCACCACCTCTTAGGCAGGGGGGGACTGAAGCTTTCTTT; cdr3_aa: CASSPPLRQGGTEAFF
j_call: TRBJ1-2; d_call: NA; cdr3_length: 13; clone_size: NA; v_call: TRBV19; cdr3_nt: TGTGCCAGTAGTATCGACACCGAGTATGGCTACACCTTC; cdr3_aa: CASSIDTEYGYTF
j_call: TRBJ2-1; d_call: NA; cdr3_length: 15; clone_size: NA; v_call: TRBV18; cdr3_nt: TGTGCCAGCTCACCGACCGGCAGGGGCCACAATGAGCAGTTCTTC; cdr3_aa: CASSPTGRGHNEQFF
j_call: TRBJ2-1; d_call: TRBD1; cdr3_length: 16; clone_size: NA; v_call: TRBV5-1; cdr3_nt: TGCGCCAGCAGCTTAAACGGACAGGGGGCGGGGAATGAGCAGTTCTTC; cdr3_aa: CASSLNGQGAGNEQFF
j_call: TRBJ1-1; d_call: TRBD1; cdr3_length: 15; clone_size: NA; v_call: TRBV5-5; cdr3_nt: TGTGCCAGCAGTAGACAGGGTCCGGAGCAAACTGAAGCTTTCTTT; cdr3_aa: CASSRQGPEQTEAFF
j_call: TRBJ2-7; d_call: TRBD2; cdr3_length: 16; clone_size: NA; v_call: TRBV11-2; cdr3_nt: TGTGCCAGCAGCTTAGCCGGGACTAGCGGGAGCTACGAGCAGTACTTC; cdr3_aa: CASSLAGTSGSYEQYF
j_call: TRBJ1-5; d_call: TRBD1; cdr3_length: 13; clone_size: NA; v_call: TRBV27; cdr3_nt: TGTGCCAGCAGTTTTCGACAGGGACAGCCCCAGCATTTT; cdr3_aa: CASSFRQGQPQHF
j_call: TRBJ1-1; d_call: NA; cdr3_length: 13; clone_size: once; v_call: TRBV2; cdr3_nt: TGTGCCAGCAGCAACGGAAGGAACACTGAAGCTTTCTTT; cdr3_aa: CASSNGRNTEAFF
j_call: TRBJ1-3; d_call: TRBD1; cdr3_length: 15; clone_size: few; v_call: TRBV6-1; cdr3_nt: TGTGCCAGCAGCCGAACGGGGACAGATGGAAACACCATATATTTT; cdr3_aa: CASSRTGTDGNTIYF
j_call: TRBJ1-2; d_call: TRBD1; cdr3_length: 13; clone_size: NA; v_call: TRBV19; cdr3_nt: TGTGCCAGTACTCCGGACAGGATCTATGGCTACACCTTC; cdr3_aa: CASTPDRIYGYTF
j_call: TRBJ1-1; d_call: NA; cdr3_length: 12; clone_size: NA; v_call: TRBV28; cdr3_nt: TGTGCCAGCAGGGTTGGCTCTACTGAAGCTTTCTTT; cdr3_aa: CASRVGSTEAFF
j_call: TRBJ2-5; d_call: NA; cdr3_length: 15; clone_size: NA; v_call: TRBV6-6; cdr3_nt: TGTGCCAGCAGTTACGGTGGGGGGCCGGGTGAGACCCAGTACTTC; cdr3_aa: CASSYGGGPGETQYF
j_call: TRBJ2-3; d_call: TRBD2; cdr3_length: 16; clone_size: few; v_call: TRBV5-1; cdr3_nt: TGCGCCAGCAGCTTGGAACTAGCGGGAGTTGTGGATACGCAGTATTTT; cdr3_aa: CASSLELAGVVDTQYF
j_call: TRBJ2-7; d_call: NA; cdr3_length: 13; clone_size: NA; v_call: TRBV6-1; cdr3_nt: TGTGCCAGCAGTGGGGCGGGTCGGCACGAGCAGTACTTC; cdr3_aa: CASSGAGRHEQYF
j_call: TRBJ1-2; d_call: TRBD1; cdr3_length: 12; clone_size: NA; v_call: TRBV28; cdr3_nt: TGTGCCTTAGACAGGGGAGTGGCGGGCTACACCTTC; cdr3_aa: CALDRGVAGYTF
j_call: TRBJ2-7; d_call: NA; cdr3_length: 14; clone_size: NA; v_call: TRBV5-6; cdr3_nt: TGTGCCAGCAGCTTCTTTGGGACCCCCCGCGAGCAGTACTTC; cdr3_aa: CASSFFGTPREQYF
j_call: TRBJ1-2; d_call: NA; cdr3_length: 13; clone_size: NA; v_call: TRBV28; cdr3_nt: TGTGCCAGCAGTTTGCCGACAGCCTATGGCTACACCTTC; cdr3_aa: CASSLPTAYGYTF
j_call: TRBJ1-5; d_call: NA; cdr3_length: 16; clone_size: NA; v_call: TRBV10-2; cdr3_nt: TGCGCCAGCAGTGAGTCTCCAGGGAATAGCAATCAGCCCCAGCATTTT; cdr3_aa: CASSESPGNSNQPQHF
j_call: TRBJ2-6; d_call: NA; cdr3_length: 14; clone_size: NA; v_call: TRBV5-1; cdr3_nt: TGCGCCAGCAGCTTGGAAGCTGGGGCCAACGTCCTGACTTTC; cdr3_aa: CASSLEAGANVLTF
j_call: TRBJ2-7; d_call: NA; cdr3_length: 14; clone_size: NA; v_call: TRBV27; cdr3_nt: TGTGCCAGCAGCCGCCCCGGGGTCCTGGGGGAGCAGTACTTC; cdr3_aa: CASSRPGVLGEQYF
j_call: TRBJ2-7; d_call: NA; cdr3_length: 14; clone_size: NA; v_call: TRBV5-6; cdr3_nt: TGTGCCAGCAGCTTTCCAGGGAAAGTGGGCGAGCAGTACTTC; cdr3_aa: CASSFPGKVGEQYF
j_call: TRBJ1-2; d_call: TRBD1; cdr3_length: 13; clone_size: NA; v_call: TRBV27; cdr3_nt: TGTGCCAGCAGCCGACAGGGTTCCGGTGGCTACACCTTC; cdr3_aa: CASSRQGSGGYTF
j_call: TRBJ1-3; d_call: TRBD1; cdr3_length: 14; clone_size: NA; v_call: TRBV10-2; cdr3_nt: TGCGCCAGCCGGGACAGGGGGTCTGGAAACACCATATATTTT; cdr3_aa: CASRDRGSGNTIYF
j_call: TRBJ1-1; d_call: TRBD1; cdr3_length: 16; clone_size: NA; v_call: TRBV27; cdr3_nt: TGTGCCAGCAGTTTTGCCCTCACAGGGGGCGCGAGTATAGCTTTCTTT; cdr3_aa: CASSFALTGGASIAFF
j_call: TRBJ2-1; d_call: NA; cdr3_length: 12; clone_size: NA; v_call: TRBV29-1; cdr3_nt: TGCAGCGTTGTATCCGGATTAAATGAGCAGTTCTTC; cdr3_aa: CSVVSGLNEQFF
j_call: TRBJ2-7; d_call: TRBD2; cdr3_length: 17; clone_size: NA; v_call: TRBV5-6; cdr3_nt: TGTGCCAGCAGCTCCGATGAAACCGGGACTAGCGCTAACGAGCAGTACTTC; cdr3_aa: CASSSDETGTSANEQYF
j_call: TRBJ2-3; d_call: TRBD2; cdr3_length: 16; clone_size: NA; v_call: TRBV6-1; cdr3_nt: TGTGCCAGCAGTGTGCCCCGGGGGACTAGTACAGATACGCAGTATTTT; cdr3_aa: CASSVPRGTSTDTQYF
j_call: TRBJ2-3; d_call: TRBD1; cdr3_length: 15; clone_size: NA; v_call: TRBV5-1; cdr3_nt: TGCGCCAGCAGCTCCTCGGGACAGGGGACAGATACGCAGTATTTT; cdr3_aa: CASSSSGQGTDTQYF
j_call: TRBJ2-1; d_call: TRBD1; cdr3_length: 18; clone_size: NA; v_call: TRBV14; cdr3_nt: TGTGCCAGCAGCCAAGTAGGTCGCCGGGACAGGGACTACAATGAGCAGTTCTTC; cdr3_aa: CASSQVGRRDRDYNEQFF
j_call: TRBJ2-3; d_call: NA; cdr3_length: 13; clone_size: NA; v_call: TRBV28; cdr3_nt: TGTGCCAGCAGTTACAGATACACAGATACGCAGTATTTT; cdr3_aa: CASSYRYTDTQYF
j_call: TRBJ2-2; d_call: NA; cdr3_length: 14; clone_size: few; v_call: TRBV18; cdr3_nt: TGTGCCAGCTCACCACAGGGGGTCACCGGGGAGCTGTTTTTT; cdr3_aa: CASSPQGVTGELFF
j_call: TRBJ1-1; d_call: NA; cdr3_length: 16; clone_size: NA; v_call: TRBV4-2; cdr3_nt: TGTGCCAGCAGCCAAGATTTGAGGGCGGCGAACACTGAAGCTTTCTTT; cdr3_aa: CASSQDLRAANTEAFF
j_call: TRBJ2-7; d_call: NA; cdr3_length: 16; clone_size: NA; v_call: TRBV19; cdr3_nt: TGTGCCAGTAGTGCCCTGATGGGGGGGCGCAGATACGAGCAGTACTTC; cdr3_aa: CASSALMGGRRYEQYF